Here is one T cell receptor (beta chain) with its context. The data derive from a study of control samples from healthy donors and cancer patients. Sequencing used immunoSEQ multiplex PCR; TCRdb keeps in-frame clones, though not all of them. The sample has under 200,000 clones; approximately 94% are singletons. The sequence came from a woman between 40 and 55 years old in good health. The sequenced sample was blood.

The CDR3 spells CASGLRITEAFF. CDR3 DNA sequence: TGTGCTAGTGGTTTGAGGATTACTGAAGCTTTCTTT. The chain has TRBV12-5 and TRBJ1-1; D ambiguous. CDR3 length: 12 amino acids. Trimming took 2 bases from V and 5 from J, leaving 6 bases between them. Germline CDR1 reads LGHNT; CDR2 reads FRNRAP. The full variable domain, completed using reference TRBV12-5 and TRBJ1-1, is DARVTQTPRHKVTEMGQEVTMRCQPILGHNTVFWYRQTMMQGLELLAYFRNRAPLDDSGMPKDRFSAEMPDATLATLKIQPSEPRDSAVYFCASGLRITEAFFGQGTRLTVV.